These 14 T cell receptor beta chains share one sample of origin, sequenced in a study of T cells in Graves' hyperthyroidism and ophthalmopathy. Researchers took RNA transcripts and amplified the TCR beta CDR3 regions from them. First-round RT-PCR of the TCR CDR3 relied on the HTBI primer set. Each CDR3 protein is one row after TCRdb ran MiXCR on the multiplex PCR reads. The sample records 600,000 to 750,000 distinct CDR3 sequences, roughly 17% being singletons. The sample taken for sequencing was blood. The receptors were sampled from a man aged 50 to 60 with Graves' hyperthyroidism.

CDR3 in amino acids: CASSLGQGGDEQFF. The CDR3 nucleotides read TGTGCCAGCAGCCTAGGACAGGGGGGGGATGAGCAGTTCTTC. This chain joins TRBV5-5 and TRBJ2-1; 10 bases agree with TRBD1. Germline V gives CDR1 SGHKS, CDR2 YYEKEE (reference sequence). V lost 4 bases, J lost 8 bases, and 6 bases stayed unmatched. This CDR3 is built from 14 residues. The full variable domain, rest sourced from reference TRBV5-5 and TRBJ2-1, is DAGVTQSPTHLIKTRGQQVTLRCSPISGHKSVSWYQQVLGQGPQFIFQYYEKEERGRGNFPDRFSARQFPNYSSELNVNALLLGDSALYLCASSLGQGGDEQFFGPGTRLTVL.

This clonotype was counted ten times or more. V is TRBV2 and J is TRBJ1-2, with D hard to call. Trimming stripped 2 bases from V and 5 bases from J, with 9 bases between. The V gene's germline CDR1 is SNHLY and CDR2 FYNNEI. This CDR3 is 13 amino acids long. The CDR3 sequence is CASSERDRYGYTF. The DNA for the CDR3 is TGTGCCAGCAGTGAAAGGGATCGGTATGGCTACACCTTC.

This clonotype was picked up many times. The chain employs TRBV2 and TRBJ2-3, with 10 bases that match TRBD1. Trimming took 8 bases from V and 3 from J; bases not matched to a gene: 5. The CDR3 is 14 residues long. The germline gives CDR1 SNHLY, CDR2 FYNNEI. CDR3 in DNA: TGTGCCAGCGGCCGGGACAGGGGAACAGATACGCAGTATTTT. Protein sequence: CASGRDRGTDTQYF. Looking up the rest from reference TRBV2 and TRBJ2-3 gives the full variable domain: EPEVTQTPSHQVTQMGQEVILRCVPISNHLYFYWYRQILGQKVEFLVSFYNNEISEKSEIFDDQFSVERPDGSNFTLKIRSTKLEDSAMYFCASGRDRGTDTQYFGPGTRLTVL.

In its sample, this clonotype was seen once. A much larger clone differs from this one at a single base, so this may be a read error. The chain carries TRBV28 and TRBJ1-5; a possible D gene is TRBD1 (5 bases). The V end was cut by 3 bases, the J end by 5 bases, with 14 bases between. Germline lookup yields CDR1 MDHEN and CDR2 SYDVKM. The CDR3 loop spans 15 amino acids. The CDR3 nucleotides are TGTGCCAGCAGTTTGCAGGGAGGAGGCGATCAGCCCCAGCATTTT. Translated, it gives CASSLQGGGDQPQHF.

The chain recombines TRBV25-1 with TRBJ2-5; TRBD1 matches at 7 bases. The germline V gene has CDR1 MGHDK and CDR2 SYGVNS. Trimming at V came to 1 base and at J to 2 bases, leaving 10 bases not matched to a gene. CDR3 length: 17 residues. The CDR3 spells CASSELAGTEVQETQYF. Written as DNA, the CDR3 is TGTGCCAGCAGTGAATTAGCAGGGACAGAGGTGCAAGAGACCCAGTACTTC.

This clonotype was seen repeatedly, ten times or more. This sequence joins TRBV28 and TRBJ2-3, with 13 bases aligning to TRBD2. The CDR3 has 17 amino acids. V gave up 4 bases and J gave up 5 bases; unmatched junction bases: 9. Germline assignment: CDR1 MDHEN and CDR2 SYDVKM. The CDR3 region is CASSSWTSGSPKDTQYF. The CDR3 nucleotides read TGTGCCAGCAGTTCCTGGACTAGCGGGAGTCCTAAAGATACGCAGTATTTT. Filled out from reference TRBV28 and TRBJ2-3, the complete variable domain reads DVKVTQSSRYLVKRTGEKVFLECVQDMDHENMFWYRQDPGLGLRLIYFSYDVKMKEKGDIPEGYSVSREKKERFSLILESASTNQTSMYLCASSSWTSGSPKDTQYFGPGTRLTVL.

V usage is TRBV18 and J usage is TRBJ1-3; D is undetermined. V lost 2 bases to trimming and J lost 0 bases, with 8 bases between them. This CDR3 is 15 amino acids long. Germline loops: CDR1 KGHSH, CDR2 LQKENI. The CDR3 spells CASSPLESSGNTIYF. CDR3 DNA sequence: TGTGCCAGCTCACCATTAGAAAGCTCTGGAAACACCATATATTTT.

V usage is TRBV9 and J usage is TRBJ2-1; 8 nucleotides align to TRBD1. The germline V gene has CDR1 SGDLS and CDR2 YYNGEE. The junction had 10 bases not matched to a gene; V was cut back by 3 bases and J by 8 bases. The CDR3 runs to 15 residues. The CDR3 loop is CASSERTGNQHEQFF. CDR3 in DNA: TGTGCCAGCAGCGAGAGGACAGGGAATCAGCATGAGCAGTTCTTC.

The rearrangement links TRBV12-3 or TRBV12-4 to TRBJ2-3; 11 bases agree with TRBD2. Trimming removed 6 bases from V and 6 bases from J; junction bases left unmatched: 11. This CDR3 is built from 16 residues. Here the CDR3 reads CASSSGSGRAGDTQYF. The CDR3, as DNA: TGTGCCAGCAGCTCCGGTAGCGGGAGGGCCGGGGATACGCAGTATTTT.

J is TRBJ2-6 and V is TRBV6-2 or TRBV6-3; 7 bases fit TRBD1. The CDR3 length is 16 residues. The trim removed 4 bases at V and 0 bases at J, leaving 3 bases unmatched. Germline CDR1 reads MNHEY; CDR2 reads SVGEGT. The CDR3 DNA is TGTGCCAGCAGTTCAGGGGGATTCTCTGGGGCCAACGTCCTGACTTTC. This codes for CASSSGGFSGANVLTF.

At least ten counts were recorded for this clonotype. The chain has TRBV24-1 and TRBJ2-1, with 9 bases aligning to TRBD2. V was pared by 0 bases and J by 8 bases, with 7 bases of the junction left unmatched. This CDR3 spans 16 amino acids. The germline V gene has CDR1 KGHDR and CDR2 SFDVKD. This CDR3 is CATSDLSLAGTHEQFF. The CDR3 nucleotides read TGTGCCACCAGTGATTTGAGTCTAGCGGGGACCCATGAGCAGTTCTTC.

The chain recombines TRBV6-5 with TRBJ2-6; D is undetermined. The CDR3 is made up of 13 amino acids. The germline V gene encodes CDR1 MNHEY and CDR2 SVGAGI. Trimming removed 2 bases from V and 4 bases from J, with 3 bases in between. The CDR3 region has the DNA TGTGCCAGCAGTTACCAAGGGGCCAACGTCCTGACTTTC. Protein product: CASSYQGANVLTF.

The J gene is TRBJ1-4, the V gene TRBV12-3 or TRBV12-4; D remains unclear. Trimming left V 3 bases short and J 0 bases short, with 5 bases between. This CDR3 contains 14 residues. CDR3 DNA sequence: TGTGCCAGCAGTTTGGTTACAACTAATGAAAAACTGTTTTTT. Its protein is CASSLVTTNEKLFF.

The count of this clonotype is one. A much larger clonotype is one base distant, so this may be a read error. The V call is TRBV11-2, the J call TRBJ2-7; TRBD1 matches 8 bases. The CDR3 totals 15 residues. The germline gives CDR1 SGHAT, CDR2 FQNNGV. The trim removed 1 base at V and 3 bases at J, leaving 5 bases unmatched. CDR3 loop: CASSLGTGSNYEQYF. Written as DNA, the CDR3 is TGTGCCAGCAGCTTAGGGACAGGGTCAAACTACGAGCAGTACTTC.